The 12 T cell receptor beta chains presented below share a single source sample, sequenced in a study of blood T cell repertoires in COVID-19. The assay was immunoSEQ multiplex PCR, and TCRdb's table has in-frame clones only and misses some. Of 200,000 to 250,000 clones listed, 75% to 85% are singletons. Sequenced material: peripheral blood. The receptors come from a man between 50 and 59 years old with COVID-19, enrolled during active disease.

The V and J genes are TRBV14 and TRBJ1-2, with D possibly being TRBD1 (6 bases). The CDR3 runs 17 residues. The germline V gene has CDR1 SGHDN and CDR2 FVKESK. V lost 0 bases and J lost 4, with 18 bases in between. DNA for the CDR3: TGTGCCAGCAGCCAAGATCAGCGCCGGAGGGGGGGCTATGGCTACACCTTC. Translation gives CASSQDQRRRGGYGYTF. Filled out from reference TRBV14 and TRBJ1-2, the complete variable domain reads EAGVTQFPSHSVIEKGQTVTLRCDPISGHDNLYWYRRVMGKEIKFLLHFVKESKQDESGMPNNRFLAERTGGTYSTLKVQPAELEDSGVYFCASSQDQRRRGGYGYTFGSGTRLTVV.

The gene calls are TRBV28 and TRBJ2-5; maybe TRBD1 (6 bases). The CDR3 sequence is 14 residues long. Trimming removed 8 bases at V and 2 bases at J, with 15 bases between. Per the germline V gene, CDR1 is MDHEN and CDR2 is SYDVKM. The CDR3 DNA reads as TGTGCCAGCGAACCCGGGACAAGACAAGAGACCCAGTACTTC. It specifies CASEPGTRQETQYF.

The chain joins TRBV5-1 to TRBJ2-5, with 11 bases identical to TRBD2. CDR1 and CDR2 from the germline V gene are SGHRS and YFSETQ. The CDR3 contains 17 residues. After removal of 4 bases from V and 2 bases from J, the junction contained 10 bases not matched to a gene. The CDR3 DNA reads TGCGCCAGCAGCCGCCAGACTAGCGGGGCACCACAAGAGACCCAGTACTTC. Encoded protein: CASSRQTSGAPQETQYF.

There are a few counts of this clone. The chain is built from TRBV3-1 (or the pseudogene TRBV3-2) and TRBJ1-2, with 10 bases lining up with TRBD1. The CDR3 length is 16 residues. Germline loops: CDR1 LGHDT, CDR2 YNNKEL (reference sequence). Trimming at V came to 2 bases and at J to 8 bases, leaving 11 bases not matched to a gene. CDR3: CASSQSLTGGGYGYTF. CDR3 DNA: TGTGCCAGCAGCCAAAGCTTGACAGGGGGCGGGTACGGCTACACCTTC.

The V and J genes are TRBV11-2 and TRBJ2-7; TRBD2 matches at 7 bases. The germline CDR1 and CDR2 sequences are SGHAT and FQNNGV. The CDR3 is 14 residues long. Unmatched junction bases numbered 8, after V lost 5 bases and J lost 4 bases. The CDR3 region has the DNA TGTGCCAGCAGCCCCTTTGGGGGGGGTTACGAGCAGTACTTC. Translating it yields CASSPFGGGYEQYF.

The rearrangement joins TRBV30 to TRBJ2-2; D might be TRBD1 (5 bases). The CDR3 runs to 14 residues. Between the trimmed V and J ends, which lost 3 bases and 2 bases, there was a span of 10 bases. Germline-derived CDR1 and CDR2 are GTSNPN and SVGIG (reference sequence). In DNA form, the CDR3 reads TGTGCCTGGAGCGGCTGGGGCAACACCGGGGAGCTGTTTTTT. Protein: CAWSGWGNTGELFF.

The table lists this clone with a count of one. The V gene is TRBV6-4, the J gene TRBJ2-7; 7 bases are shared with TRBD1. V dropped 7 bases and J dropped 0; count of bases not matched to a gene: 24. The germline V gene encodes CDR1 MRHNA and CDR2 SNTAGT. The CDR3 sequence is 20 residues long. This CDR3 is CASIHGSTGSREVLSYEQYF. CDR3 DNA: TGTGCCAGCATACATGGCTCGACAGGGAGCCGAGAGGTTCTCTCCTACGAGCAGTACTTC.

The chain is built from TRBV29-1 and TRBJ1-2, with D unclear. The germline V gene encodes CDR1 SQVTM and CDR2 ANQGSEA. Trimming shortened V by 0 bases and J by 5 bases, and 10 bases separated the two germline ends. The CDR3 loop spans 13 amino acids. CDR3 loop: CSVEDPVRYGYTF. The CDR3 region has the DNA TGCAGCGTTGAAGATCCGGTGAGGTATGGCTACACCTTC.

The rearrangement joins TRBV7-2 to TRBJ2-3; TRBD2 matches at 9 bases. CDR1 and CDR2 from the germline V gene are SGHTA and FQGNSA. The junction had 4 bases not matched to a gene; V was cut back by 2 bases and J by 4 bases. The CDR3 spans 15 residues. The CDR3 DNA is TGTGCCAGCAGCTTAACGGGACTAGCTTCAGATACGCAGTATTTT. It translates to CASSLTGLASDTQYF.

The chain joins TRBV6-5 to TRBJ1-1; D gene unclear. CDR1 is MNHEY, CDR2 SVGAGI, per germline. The CDR3 extends over 15 amino acids. V was shortened by 9 bases and J by 1 base, with 18 bases between the two germline ends. CDR3 residues: CASSLWSGGNTEAFF. CDR3 coding DNA: TGTGCCAGTAGTCTTTGGTCAGGAGGGAACACTGAAGCTTTCTTT.

The chain combines TRBV10-1 with TRBJ2-3; 12 nucleotides agree with TRBD2. V dropped 4 bases and J dropped 2; count of bases not matched to a gene: 4. The germline gives CDR1 WNHNN, CDR2 SYGVQD (reference sequence). This CDR3 comprises 16 residues. CDR3 DNA sequence: TGCGCCAGCAGTGTAACTAGCGGGGGGTCCACAGATACGCAGTATTTT. Translating gives CASSVTSGGSTDTQYF.

The V and J genes are TRBV4-1 and TRBJ1-4, with a weak D call TRBD1 (6 bases). The germline CDR1 and CDR2 sequences are MGHRA and YSYEKL. The CDR3 totals 16 residues. Trimming took off 0 bases at V and 8 bases at J, with 16 bases between the two ends. The CDR3 sequence is CASSQEAAGVWEKLFF. In nucleotides, the CDR3 is TGCGCCAGCAGCCAAGAGGCGGCAGGGGTTTGGGAAAAACTGTTTTTT.